Following are 31 T cell receptor beta chains from one sample sequenced in a study of cytomegalovirus exposure and HLA in healthy donors. The primer mix had 60 Vbeta and 13 Jbeta primers. Assay: immunoSEQ multiplex PCR; the TCRdb copy retains only in-frame clones and omits some. Its table records 100,000 or so clones. The sequencing sample was made of PBMCs. Every receptor here comes from a woman aged 25 to 39 in good health and CMV-seronegative.

The V and J genes are TRBV5-1 and TRBJ1-6; TRBD1 matches at 10 bases. Germline-derived CDR1 and CDR2 are SGHRS and YFSETQ. The CDR3 totals 14 residues. V shed 0 bases and J 10 bases; nucleotides not matched to a gene: 1. CDR3 residues: CASSLGQGASPLHF. The CDR3 DNA follows: TGCGCCAGCAGCTTGGGACAGGGGGCCTCACCCCTCCACTTT.

CDR3 bases: TGCGCCAGCAGCCTGGGCGGGAGGGATACTAATTCACCCCTCCACTTT. Translated: CASSLGGRDTNSPLHF. V and J are TRBV5-1 and TRBJ1-6; D ambiguous. CDR1 and CDR2 from the germline V gene are SGHRS and YFSETQ. This CDR3 is built from 16 residues. V lost 4 bases and J lost 6, with 17 bases in between.

This chain joins TRBV7-8 and TRBJ2-5, with a weak D call TRBD2 (5 bases). V gave up 1 base and J gave up 9 bases, with 12 bases separating them. The germline V gene has CDR1 SGHVS and CDR2 FQNEAQ. The CDR3 covers 13 residues. The CDR3 is CASSLDRGDSQYF. The CDR3 DNA reads as TGTGCCAGCAGCTTAGATCGGGGAGATTCCCAGTACTTC.

V usage is TRBV2 and J usage is TRBJ2-3; 8 positions match TRBD2. Germline CDR1 reads SNHLY; CDR2 reads FYNNEI. V trimming: 3 bases; J trimming: 9 bases; junction bases outside the gene matches: 8. The CDR3 runs to 14 residues. CDR3 in amino acids: CASSEASGGSTQYF. CDR3 in DNA: TGTGCCAGCAGTGAGGCCAGCGGGGGATCGACGCAGTATTTT. The complete variable domain, with remaining parts taken from reference TRBV2 and TRBJ2-3, reads EPEVTQTPSHQVTQMGQEVILRCVPISNHLYFYWYRQILGQKVEFLVSFYNNEISEKSEIFDDQFSVERPDGSNFTLKIRSTKLEDSAMYFCASSEASGGSTQYFGPGTRLTVL.

This rearrangement joins TRBV28 to TRBJ1-5; D remains unclear. The CDR3 is made up of 12 amino acids. Germline CDR1 reads MDHEN; CDR2 reads SYDVKM. Deletions cut 8 bases from V and 1 base from J, with 6 bases between. The CDR3 loop is CASRVSNQPQHF. The CDR3 DNA is TGTGCCAGCCGAGTGAGCAATCAGCCCCAGCATTTT.

This rearrangement joins TRBV7-8 to TRBJ2-7; TRBD1 matches 7 bases. In germline, CDR1 is SGHVS, CDR2 FQNEAQ. The CDR3 runs 15 residues. After removal of 5 bases from V and 5 bases from J, the junction contained 12 bases not matched to a gene. CDR3 nucleotide sequence: TGTGCCAGCAGCAGTAAGACAGGGAGTTTCGACGAGCAGTACTTC. Translated, it gives CASSSKTGSFDEQYF.

The gene calls are TRBV18 and TRBJ2-7; D may be TRBD1 (6 bases). The CDR3 has 15 amino acids. The V gene lost 5 bases and the J gene lost 5 bases, with 19 bases spanning the gap. Germline V CDR1 and CDR2: KGHSH, LQKENI. The CDR3 reads CASSENTGMVNEQYF. The CDR3 nucleotides are TGTGCCAGCTCAGAAAACACAGGGATGGTGAACGAGCAGTACTTC.

The chain joins TRBV19 to TRBJ2-1, with 8 bases aligning to TRBD2. Unmatched junction bases numbered 9, after V lost 10 bases and J lost 4 bases. In germline, CDR1 is LNHDA, CDR2 SQIVND (reference sequence). CDR3 length: 14 residues. CDR3 residues: CATSGGSGYNEQFF. The CDR3 DNA reads as TGTGCCACTTCGGGGGGGAGTGGATACAATGAGCAGTTCTTC.

On this clone itself: At the DNA level, this CDR3 is encoded by other sequences in the same sample as well. The gene calls are TRBV9 and TRBJ1-1; no firm D call. Germline CDR1 SGDLS, CDR2 YYNGEE. This CDR3 region has 13 residues. The V end lost 2 bases, the J end lost 4 bases, and 9 bases lay between the germline ends. The CDR3 DNA sequence: TGTGCCAGCAGCGTCGGGGTTGGCACTGAAGCTTTCTTT. Encoded protein: CASSVGVGTEAFF.

J is TRBJ1-3 and V is TRBV19; no firm D call. This CDR3 has 12 residues. Trimming cost V 4 bases and J 5 bases, with 6 bases left between them. Germline V gives CDR1 LNHDA, CDR2 SQIVND (reference sequence). The CDR3 nucleotides are TGTGCCAGTAGTACCGGGAGAAACACCATATATTTT. It is translated as CASSTGRNTIYF.

This chain joins TRBV7-9 and TRBJ1-5, with D possibly being TRBD1 (6 bases). The CDR3 has 15 residues. Trimming left V 3 bases short and J 5 bases short, with 14 bases between. Germline values: CDR1 SEHNR, CDR2 FQNEAQ (reference sequence). The CDR3 loop is CASSLGHLMDQPQHF. The CDR3 coding sequence is TGTGCCAGCAGCTTGGGACACCTGATGGATCAGCCCCAGCATTTT.

The chain joins TRBV7-3 to TRBJ2-1; tentatively, D is TRBD2 (7 bases). Between the trimmed V and J ends, which lost 5 bases and 6 bases, there was a span of 14 bases. CDR1 is SGHTA and CDR2 is FQGTGA in the germline V gene. This CDR3 contains 14 residues. The CDR3 loop reads CASSPRGAANEQFF. CDR3 DNA: TGTGCCAGCAGCCCACGGGGGGCCGCCAATGAGCAGTTCTTC. Filled out from reference TRBV7-3 and TRBJ2-1, the complete variable domain reads GAGVSQTPSNKVTEKGKYVELRCDPISGHTALYWYRQSLGQGPEFLIYFQGTGAADDSGLPNDRFFAVRPEGSVSTLKIQRTERGDSAVYLCASSPRGAANEQFFGPGTRLTVL.

The CDR3 protein is CASSYATGGRYGYTF. CDR3 sequence (DNA): TGTGCCAGCAGTTACGCGACAGGGGGTCGGTATGGCTACACCTTC. The gene calls are TRBV6-5 and TRBJ1-2; 9 bases map to TRBD1. The germline V gene encodes CDR1 MNHEY and CDR2 SVGAGI. V lost 2 bases and J lost 5; bases outside the gene matches: 6. This CDR3 has 15 residues.

Regarding this clone: Relative to the germline gene, one junction end is altered; a read error may explain this. The gene calls are TRBV11-1 and TRBJ2-7; TRBD1 aligns across 9 bases. Germline lookup yields CDR1 SGHAT and CDR2 FQDESV (reference sequence). The CDR3 loop spans 13 amino acids. The CDR3, as DNA: TGTGTCAGCAGGGACAGGGTGTTCGCCGAGCAGTACTTC. Translating it yields CVSRDRVFAEQYF.

J is TRBJ2-7 and V is TRBV5-1; 7 bases align to TRBD2. V gave up 2 bases and J gave up 0 bases; unmatched junction bases: 5. CDR1 is SGHRS and CDR2 is YFSETQ in the germline V gene. The CDR3 is made up of 15 amino acids. CDR3 loop: CASSFSGQSSYEQYF. The CDR3 DNA reads TGCGCCAGCAGCTTTAGCGGGCAAAGCTCCTACGAGCAGTACTTC.

V gene TRBV9 combines with J gene TRBJ2-7; D remains ambiguous. V lost 4 bases, J lost 0 bases, and 11 bases lay in between. The CDR3 has 14 residues. Germline V gene lookup returns CDR1 SGDLS and CDR2 YYNGEE. The CDR3 here is CASSPQTSSYEQYF. CDR3 sequence (DNA): TGTGCCAGCAGCCCTCAGACTTCCTCCTACGAGCAGTACTTC.

The V call is TRBV27, the J call TRBJ2-1, with 7 positions matching TRBD2. The J segment lost 5 bases and the V segment lost 5 bases, leaving 6 bases of the junction unmatched. Germline CDR1 and CDR2: MNHEY and SMNVEV (reference sequence). The CDR3 extends over 14 amino acids. The CDR3 here is CASSLRGTDNEQFF. The CDR3 DNA reads TGTGCCAGCAGTCTGCGGGGGACTGACAATGAGCAGTTCTTC.

The rearrangement joins TRBV18 to TRBJ1-2, with 11 bases identical to TRBD1. This CDR3 is built from 14 residues. V shed 3 bases, J shed 8 bases, and the junction held 5 bases outside the gene matches. From germline, CDR1 is KGHSH and CDR2 LQKENI. The CDR3 DNA is TGTGCCAGCTCACCTTCCGGGACAGGGGGGGGCTACACCTTC. This sequence encodes CASSPSGTGGGYTF.

This chain connects TRBV19 to TRBJ1-1; the match to TRBD1 covers 12 bases. V lost 3 bases to trimming and J lost 5 bases; unmatched junction nucleotides: 4. In germline, CDR1 is LNHDA, CDR2 SQIVND (reference sequence). The CDR3 has 15 residues. The CDR3 loop reads CASSMGQGALTEAFF. The CDR3 coding sequence is TGTGCCAGTAGTATGGGACAGGGGGCATTGACTGAAGCTTTCTTT.

The chain combines TRBV4-1 with TRBJ2-7, with D perhaps TRBD2 (6 bases). The V gene's germline CDR1 is MGHRA and CDR2 YSYEKL. The CDR3 consists of 15 residues. The V and J ends lost 2 bases and 3 bases respectively, with 14 bases between them. In DNA form, the CDR3 reads TGCGCCAGCAGCCAACAACGGGGGACTGACTACGAGCAGTACTTC. Translation: CASSQQRGTDYEQYF.

The V and J genes are TRBV5-6 and TRBJ1-3, with a tentative D call TRBD1 (5 bases). V lost 0 bases to trimming and J lost 1 base, with 11 bases between them. Germline values: CDR1 SGHDT, CDR2 YYEEEE. CDR3 length: 16 residues. CDR3 sequence: CASSLGYGGSGNTIYF. The DNA of the CDR3 is TGTGCCAGCAGCTTGGGGTACGGGGGTTCTGGAAACACCATATATTTT.

On this clone: This same CDR3 is encoded by further DNA sequences in the sample. V gene TRBV7-8 combines with J gene TRBJ2-3; D is perhaps TRBD1 (6 bases). CDR1 is SGHVS and CDR2 is FQNEAQ in the germline V gene. The V end was cut by 4 bases, the J end by 2 bases, with 13 bases between. There are 15 residues in the CDR3. CDR3 in amino acids: CASSSLGQPTDTQYF. The CDR3 DNA follows: TGTGCCAGCAGCTCCCTCGGACAGCCCACAGATACGCAGTATTTT. The whole variable domain, remainder taken from reference TRBV7-8 and TRBJ2-3, is GAGVSQSPRYKVAKRGQDVALRCDPISGHVSLFWYQQALGQGPEFLTYFQNEAQLDKSGLPSDRFFAERPEGSVSTLKIQRTQQEDSAVYLCASSSLGQPTDTQYFGPGTRLTVL.

The rearrangement links TRBV6-4 to TRBJ2-1; 8 bases are shared with TRBD2. The CDR3 has 16 residues. The germline V gene encodes CDR1 MRHNA and CDR2 SNTAGT. The V segment lost 4 bases and the J segment 0 bases; nucleotides outside the gene matches: 5. The CDR3 loop is CASSAAGGFSYNEQFF. The DNA for the CDR3 is TGTGCCAGCAGTGCGGCGGGGGGCTTCTCCTACAATGAGCAGTTCTTC.

The chain couples TRBV6-1 to TRBJ2-5; 8 positions agree with TRBD1. The CDR3 has 17 amino acids. Germline V lookup: CDR1 MNHNS, CDR2 SASEGT. The trim removed 3 bases at V and 5 bases at J, leaving 14 bases unmatched. DNA for the CDR3: TGTGCCAGCAGTGATTTACCGGACAGGGTCTGGGGGGAGACCCAGTACTTC. It translates to CASSDLPDRVWGETQYF.

The rearrangement links TRBV29-1 to TRBJ2-1; D gene unclear. The CDR3 length is 13 residues. Germline CDR1 reads SQVTM; CDR2 reads ANQGSEA. Trimming took 0 bases from V and 11 from J, leaving 14 bases between them. For the CDR3, the DNA is TGCAGCGTTGAAGATGAGGCGGATTTGAAGCAGTTCTTC. This gives the protein CSVEDEADLKQFF.

The rearrangement joins TRBV7-2 to TRBJ2-7, with TRBD2 identical over 11 bases. CDR3 length equals 16 residues. CDR1 SGHTA and CDR2 FQGNSA come from the germline V gene. Unmatched junction bases numbered 6, after V lost 5 bases and J lost 0 bases. CDR3 DNA: TGTGCCAGCAGCCCCCTTAGCGGGGGGGCCTCCTACGAGCAGTACTTC. Residues: CASSPLSGGASYEQYF.

The chain is built from TRBV9 and TRBJ2-3; 9 bases line up with TRBD2. Trimming removed 0 bases from V and 6 bases from J; junction bases left unmatched: 5. The CDR3 extends over 15 amino acids. The germline V gene has CDR1 SGDLS and CDR2 YYNGEE. The CDR3: CASSVASGGQDTQYF. The CDR3 nucleotides read TGTGCCAGCAGCGTAGCCAGCGGGGGGCAGGATACGCAGTATTTT.

Here the CDR3 DNA reads TGCGCCAGCAGTGATTCAGCGGGTGGCTACAATGAGCAGTTCTTC. Translated: CASSDSAGGYNEQFF. V gene TRBV10-1 combines with J gene TRBJ2-1; possible D gene TRBD2, 6 bases. This CDR3 contains 15 residues. Looked up from germline, CDR1 is WNHNN and CDR2 is SYGVQD (reference sequence). Between the trimmed V and J ends, which lost 3 bases and 3 bases, there was a span of 12 bases.

This chain links TRBV5-4 with TRBJ2-5, with D unresolved. The DNA end favors TRBJ2-7, so the J call may be wrong. Germline V gene sequence: CDR1 SGHNT, CDR2 YYREEE (reference sequence). The CDR3 totals 14 residues. The CDR3, as DNA: TGTGCCAGCAGTTGGTCTGGCACAGCCTACGAGCAGTACTTC. This sequence encodes CASSWSGTAYEQYF.

The chain uses TRBV28 and TRBJ2-5; TRBD2 matches at 7 bases. Unmatched junction bases numbered 10, after V lost 7 bases and J lost 2 bases. This CDR3 has 15 amino acids. The germline V gene encodes CDR1 MDHEN and CDR2 SYDVKM. The CDR3 sequence: CASTLEGGLQETQYF. The CDR3 DNA is TGTGCCAGCACTCTTGAGGGAGGGTTACAAGAGACCCAGTACTTC.

The chain joins TRBV28 to TRBJ1-5; possible D gene TRBD1, 6 bases. Looked up from germline, CDR1 is MDHEN and CDR2 is SYDVKM. The CDR3 is made up of 15 amino acids. V lost 3 bases and J lost 2, with 11 bases in between. CDR3 in amino acids: CASSFVGGGNQPQHF. As DNA, the CDR3 is TGTGCCAGCAGTTTTGTAGGGGGAGGCAATCAGCCCCAGCATTTT. Full variable domain (remainder filled in from reference TRBV28 and TRBJ1-5): DVKVTQSSRYLVKRTGEKVFLECVQDMDHENMFWYRQDPGLGLRLIYFSYDVKMKEKGDIPEGYSVSREKKERFSLILESASTNQTSMYLCASSFVGGGNQPQHFGDGTRLSIL.